This is a list of T cell receptor beta chains from one sample in a study of blood T cell repertoires in COVID-19. Assay: immunoSEQ multiplex PCR; the TCRdb copy retains only in-frame clones and omits some. The data contain some 140,000 clones, around 79% of them seen just once; the ten biggest clones take up roughly 1.7%. The sample taken for sequencing was peripheral blood. The receptors here all came from a man aged 80 or over with acute or convalescent COVID-19. Each CDR3 is given with its conserved first and last residue. Fields, in order: clone size, V gene, D gene, J gene, CDR3 DNA, CDR3 protein. D genes are given only for firm matches. Only some rows state a clone size, as once, few, many or a class for expanded clones.

abundance: .; v_gene: TRBV6-6; d_gene: .; j_gene: TRBJ1-1; CDR3nt: TGTGCCAGCAGCCAACAGGGAACTGAAGCTTTCTTT; CDR3aa: CASSQQGTEAFF
abundance: .; v_gene: TRBV5-1; d_gene: TRBD2; j_gene: TRBJ2-1; CDR3nt: TGCGCCAGCAGCACCGGACTAGCGGGGCTAAATGAGCAGTTCTTC; CDR3aa: CASSTGLAGLNEQFF
abundance: .; v_gene: TRBV6-5; d_gene: TRBD1; j_gene: TRBJ1-4; CDR3nt: TGTGCCAGCAGGGATGAGGGGGCCGGTGAAAAACTGTTTTTT; CDR3aa: CASRDEGAGEKLFF
abundance: .; v_gene: TRBV19; d_gene: .; j_gene: TRBJ2-7; CDR3nt: TGTGCCAGTACCCCAGACAGGAGCAGCTCCTACGAGCAGTACTTC; CDR3aa: CASTPDRSSSYEQYF
abundance: .; v_gene: TRBV28; d_gene: .; j_gene: TRBJ2-1; CDR3nt: TGTGCCAGCAACACAAATATGCTTGATGAGCAGTTCTTC; CDR3aa: CASNTNMLDEQFF
abundance: .; v_gene: TRBV11-3; d_gene: TRBD2; j_gene: TRBJ2-5; CDR3nt: TGTGCCAGCAGCCCGCGGGGGGAGTACCAAGAGACCCAGTACTTC; CDR3aa: CASSPRGEYQETQYF
abundance: .; v_gene: TRBV6-5; d_gene: .; j_gene: TRBJ1-1; CDR3nt: TGTGCCAGCAGTTACATGCAGGGGAGCACTGAAGCTTTCTTT; CDR3aa: CASSYMQGSTEAFF
abundance: .; v_gene: TRBV5-1; d_gene: TRBD1; j_gene: TRBJ1-1; CDR3nt: TGCGCCAGCAGCAGCGGACAGGGCCACACTGAAGCTTTCTTT; CDR3aa: CASSSGQGHTEAFF
abundance: few; v_gene: TRBV6-5; d_gene: .; j_gene: TRBJ1-6; CDR3nt: TGTGCCAGCAGTTACAGGGGGTCACCCCTCCACTTT; CDR3aa: CASSYRGSPLHF
abundance: few; v_gene: TRBV19; d_gene: .; j_gene: TRBJ1-3; CDR3nt: TGTGCCAGTACATCGGCAGGGCCAGGAAACACCATATATTTT; CDR3aa: CASTSAGPGNTIYF
abundance: .; v_gene: TRBV29-1; d_gene: TRBD1; j_gene: TRBJ2-1; CDR3nt: TGCAGCGTACAGGGGGGAAGCCCACGTGAGCAGTTCTTC; CDR3aa: CSVQGGSPREQFF
abundance: few; v_gene: TRBV10-1; d_gene: TRBD1; j_gene: TRBJ2-2; CDR3nt: TGCGCCAGCAGTGGGGACAGGGGTACCGGGGAGCTGTTTTTT; CDR3aa: CASSGDRGTGELFF
abundance: .; v_gene: TRBV9; d_gene: .; j_gene: TRBJ2-5; CDR3nt: TGTGCCAGCAGCGCTGATGCGGGGGCCCAAGAGACCCAGTACTTC; CDR3aa: CASSADAGAQETQYF
abundance: .; v_gene: TRBV7-6; d_gene: .; j_gene: TRBJ2-2; CDR3nt: TGTGCCAGCAGCTCGAGGGGGGGCGCGGACACCGGGGAGCTGTTTTTT; CDR3aa: CASSSRGGADTGELFF
abundance: .; v_gene: TRBV10-2; d_gene: .; j_gene: TRBJ1-6; CDR3nt: TGCGCCAGCAGTGAGGGTAATCCCCTAACCCTCCACTTT; CDR3aa: CASSEGNPLTLHF
abundance: .; v_gene: TRBV12-3/TRBV12-4; d_gene: .; j_gene: TRBJ1-2; CDR3nt: TGTGCCAGCAGTCAAGGAGGGAACTATGGCTACACCTTC; CDR3aa: CASSQGGNYGYTF
abundance: .; v_gene: TRBV5-1; d_gene: .; j_gene: TRBJ1-4; CDR3nt: TGCGCCAGCAGCTCGCTAGTTGCGGGGGGCACTAATGAAAAACTGTTTTTT; CDR3aa: CASSSLVAGGTNEKLFF
abundance: .; v_gene: TRBV9; d_gene: .; j_gene: TRBJ1-4; CDR3nt: TGTGCCAGCAGCGTAATCGGAGGGGCTAATGAAAAACTGTTTTTT; CDR3aa: CASSVIGGANEKLFF
abundance: few; v_gene: TRBV6-5; d_gene: .; j_gene: TRBJ2-6; CDR3nt: TGTGCCAGCAGAAAAGGGGGTACTGGGGCCAACGTCCTGACTTTC; CDR3aa: CASRKGGTGANVLTF
abundance: .; v_gene: TRBV5-6; d_gene: .; j_gene: TRBJ1-2; CDR3nt: TGTGCCAGCAGCTTGGCGGCGGGCCAAGGATCGGGTGGCTACACCTTC; CDR3aa: CASSLAAGQGSGGYTF
abundance: .; v_gene: TRBV5-1; d_gene: TRBD1; j_gene: TRBJ2-1; CDR3nt: TGCGCCAGCAGCTTGCAGGGGGCTTACAATGAGCAGTTCTTC; CDR3aa: CASSLQGAYNEQFF
abundance: .; v_gene: TRBV11-2; d_gene: .; j_gene: TRBJ2-7; CDR3nt: TGTGCCAGCAGCTTAGAGCGGGGCGGGACCTACGAGCAGTACTTC; CDR3aa: CASSLERGGTYEQYF